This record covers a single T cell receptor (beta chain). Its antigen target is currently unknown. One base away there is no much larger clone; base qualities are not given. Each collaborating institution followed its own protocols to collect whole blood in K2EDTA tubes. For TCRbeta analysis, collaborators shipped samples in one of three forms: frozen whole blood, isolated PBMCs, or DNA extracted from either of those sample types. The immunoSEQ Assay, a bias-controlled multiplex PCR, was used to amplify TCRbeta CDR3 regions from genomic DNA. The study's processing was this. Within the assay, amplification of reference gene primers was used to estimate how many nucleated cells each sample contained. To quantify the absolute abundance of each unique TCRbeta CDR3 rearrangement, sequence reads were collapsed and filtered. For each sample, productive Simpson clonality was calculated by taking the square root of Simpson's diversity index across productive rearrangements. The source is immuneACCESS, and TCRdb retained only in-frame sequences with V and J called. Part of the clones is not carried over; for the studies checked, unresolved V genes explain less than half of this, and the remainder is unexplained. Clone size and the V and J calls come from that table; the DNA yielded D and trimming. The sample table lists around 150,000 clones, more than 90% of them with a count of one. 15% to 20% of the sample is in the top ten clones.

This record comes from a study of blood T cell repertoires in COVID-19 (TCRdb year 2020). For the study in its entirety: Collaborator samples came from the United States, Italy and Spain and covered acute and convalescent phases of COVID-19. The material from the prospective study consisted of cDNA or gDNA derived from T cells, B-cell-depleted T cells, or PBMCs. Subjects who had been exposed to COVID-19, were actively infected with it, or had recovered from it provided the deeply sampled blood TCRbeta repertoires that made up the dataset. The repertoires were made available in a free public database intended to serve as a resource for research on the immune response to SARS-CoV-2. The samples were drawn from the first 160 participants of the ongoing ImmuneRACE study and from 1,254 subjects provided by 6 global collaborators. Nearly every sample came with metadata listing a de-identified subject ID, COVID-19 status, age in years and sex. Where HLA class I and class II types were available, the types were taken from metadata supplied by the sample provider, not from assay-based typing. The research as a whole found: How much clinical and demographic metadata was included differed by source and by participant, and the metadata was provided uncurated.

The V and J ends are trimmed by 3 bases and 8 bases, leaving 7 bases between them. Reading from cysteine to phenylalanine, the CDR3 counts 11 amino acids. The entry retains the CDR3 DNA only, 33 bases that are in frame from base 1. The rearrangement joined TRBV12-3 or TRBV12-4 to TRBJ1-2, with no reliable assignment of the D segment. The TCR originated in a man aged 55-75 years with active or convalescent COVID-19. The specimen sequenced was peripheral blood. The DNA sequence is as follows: TGTGCCAGCAGTTTGGGCCAAGGCTACACCTTC. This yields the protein CASSLGQGYTF.